This entry concerns a single T cell receptor beta chain. This table comes from immunoSEQ multiplex PCR, and its TCRdb copy is limited to in-frame clones, with some not included. The top ten clones hold less than 0.13% of a sample with about 590,000 clones, roughly 96% of them seen once. Naive CD8 isolation took CD45RO-negative cells positively selected for CCR7 and excluded terminally differentiated effector memory CD45RA+ cells. The sample belongs to a study of shared clonotypes between healthy human individuals. The specimen sequenced was naive CD8+ T cells sorted from blood. This clonotype was obtained from a woman aged 25 to 39 in good health.

CDR3 nucleotide sequence: TGTGCCATCAGTGAGTTTGGGACTACCTACGAGCAGTACTTC. Translating it yields CAISEFGTTYEQYF. The gene calls are TRBV10-3 and TRBJ2-7; 7 nucleotides line up with TRBD2. Germline V lookup: CDR1 ENHRY, CDR2 SYGVKD. This CDR3 spans 14 amino acids. V shed 1 base, J shed 2 bases, and the junction held 2 bases outside the gene matches.